Here is one T cell receptor (beta chain) with its context. Original methodology: Reference gene primers were amplified, and this amplification served to estimate nucleated cell counts. Sequencing used immunoSEQ multiplex PCR; TCRdb keeps in-frame clones, though not all of them. The V and J calls and the clone size are those of that table, but D and trimming were determined from the DNA. The profile shows 95,000 to 150,000 clones, 70% to 75% of them singletons. This sample is drawn from a study of blood T cell repertoires in COVID-19. Study summary: Donors in the United States, Italy and Spain gave samples during acute or convalescent COVID-19.

Germline CDR1 is MNHEY and CDR2 is SMNVEV (reference sequence). The CDR3 has 18 residues. V was pared by 2 bases and J by 0 bases, with 17 bases between. The chain is built from TRBV27 and TRBJ1-5; D call uncertain. The clonotype comes from a man aged 60 to 75 with acute or convalescent COVID-19. Sequencing was performed on peripheral blood. The CDR3 coding sequence is TGTGCCAGCAGTTTAACGGGAATAGGTACCCATAGCAATCAGCCCCAGCATTTT. It translates to CASSLTGIGTHSNQPQHF.